Listed below are T cell receptor beta chains from one sample, sequenced in a study of T cells expressing NK-cell markers. One entry per CDR3 protein, without DNA, is what TCRdb gives after re-calling the 5' RACE reads. The sample totals about 460,000 distinct CDR3 sequences. The sample comprised blood T cells: a sorted CD56 or NKG2C T cell subset, CD4+ or CD8+ T cells, or bulk PBMC T cells (not recorded which). The receptors were sampled from a woman in her fifties or sixties in good health. CDR3s include the opening cysteine and the closing phenylalanine or tryptophan.

length	V	J	CDR3
15	TRBV11-3	TRBJ2-3	CASSLDGYTGDTQYF
16	TRBV18	TRBJ2-2	CASSPVAGVNVGELFF
14	TRBV12-5	TRBJ1-2	CASGGRRNYYGYTF
13	TRBV28	TRBJ1-2	CATSLGGGYGYTF
17	TRBV5-1	TRBJ2-1	CASSLRASGSRYNEQFF
14	TRBV5-1	TRBJ2-3	CASSLTRGGDTQYF
14	TRBV27	TRBJ1-2	CASSLAQGSYGYTF
11	TRBV29-1	TRBJ1-1	CSVEDPSEAFF
16	TRBV27	TRBJ1-5	CASRPARTHSNQPQHF
13	TRBV29-1	TRBJ2-1	CSVGTSGSYEQFF
15	TRBV12-3/TRBV12-4	TRBJ2-1	CASSPLPLGANEQFF
14	TRBV10-3	TRBJ1-1	CAISESRGWSEAFF
15	TRBV7-9	TRBJ2-1	CASRRSRSAGDEQFF
13	TRBV5-1	TRBJ2-5	CASRRLPQETQYF
16	TRBV5-6	TRBJ2-2	CASSLRRQGGTGELFF
15	TRBV7-2	TRBJ1-3	CASSPDSHSGNTIYF
15	TRBV5-5	TRBJ2-2	CASSPTGMNTGELFF
16	TRBV6-5	TRBJ2-3	CASSRGLAGVIYTQYF
12	TRBV7-2	TRBJ2-5	CASSFPQGTQYF
14	TRBV24-1	TRBJ2-2	CATGSGTNTGELFF
16	TRBV20-1	TRBJ2-5	CSARDQGTVPRETQYF
15	TRBV20-1	TRBJ1-5	CSARDGGGGNQPQHF
15	TRBV12-3/TRBV12-4	TRBJ2-3	CASRRLAINTDTQYF
16	TRBV18	TRBJ2-6	CASSQGQISGANVLTF
17	TRBV11-2	TRBJ2-5	CASSQGLVVGRQETQYF
14	TRBV4-1	TRBJ2-1	CASSQGRSYNEQFF
14	TRBV5-1	TRBJ1-1	CASSKQTANTEAFF
13	TRBV3-1	TRBJ2-2	CASSQVFTGELFF
13	TRBV3-1	TRBJ2-1	CASSQLVSDEQFF
14	TRBV11-2	TRBJ2-1	CASSQDTIYNEQFF
14	TRBV29-1	TRBJ2-1	CSVEVPVTYNEQFF
15	TRBV6-5	TRBJ1-3	CASRFQLDSGNTIYF
16	TRBV11-2	TRBJ2-2	CASSLGDRDYTGELFF
15	TRBV12-3/TRBV12-4	TRBJ2-3	CASSLGTRGSDTQYF
15	TRBV9	TRBJ1-1	CASSLGDRAGTEAFF
15	TRBV5-8	TRBJ1-5	CASSLGQGTNQPQHF
15	TRBV7-3	TRBJ2-1	CASSLRQGLYNEQFF
15	TRBV5-1	TRBJ1-1	CASSFSQGANTEAFF
15	TRBV9	TRBJ2-3	CASSRGSQRIDTQYF
12	TRBV29-1	TRBJ1-2	CSVQGADYGYTF
14	TRBV30	TRBJ2-7	CAWRAWDSSYEQYF
15	TRBV20-1	TRBJ2-2	CSARSQPTNTGELFF